This record covers a single T cell receptor (beta chain). The source of the sample is a study of cytomegalovirus exposure and HLA in healthy donors. PCR involved 60 Vbeta and 13 Jbeta primers. Sequencing used immunoSEQ multiplex PCR; TCRdb keeps in-frame clones, though not all of them. The sample consists of 100,000 or so clones, 13% to 15% of them appearing once. Germline-derived CDR1 and CDR2 are MNHEY and SMNVEV (reference sequence). CDR3 size: 15 residues. V lost 5 bases, J lost 5 bases, and 18 bases lay in between. Input material: PBMCs. The gene calls are TRBV27 and TRBJ1-2, with a possible D match to TRBD1 (6 bases). The receptor was derived from a female donor in good health and CMV-seronegative. The CDR3 DNA sequence: TGTGCCAGCAGTCCCCCGCCGGGGAGGGGGTATGGCTACACCTTC. Its protein is CASSPPPGRGYGYTF.